These 23 T cell receptor beta chains share one sample of origin, sequenced in a study of cytomegalovirus exposure and HLA in healthy donors. TCRdb keeps only in-frame clones here, not all; method: immunoSEQ multiplex PCR. The sample shows about 120,000 clones, roughly 86% of them seen only once. Sequenced input: PBMCs. These receptors were obtained from a young man in good health and CMV-seronegative.

The chain carries TRBV5-4 and TRBJ1-6; D gene uncertain. The germline gives CDR1 SGHNT, CDR2 YYREEE (reference sequence). V was cut by 1 base and J by 10 bases, with 9 bases left in between. CDR3 length equals 13 residues. The CDR3 DNA sequence: TGTGCCAGCAGCTTGCGGGGTACGTCACCCCTCCACTTT. Translated: CASSLRGTSPLHF.

The chain couples TRBV5-4 to TRBJ2-7, with D perhaps matching TRBD1 (5 bases). Trimming shortened V by 1 base and J by 3 bases, and 14 bases separated the two germline ends. The CDR3 covers 15 residues. The germline gives CDR1 SGHNT, CDR2 YYREEE (reference sequence). The CDR3 DNA reads as TGTGCCAGCAGCTTGTCTGGGGCGCCCCTCTACGAGCAGTACTTC. It specifies CASSLSGAPLYEQYF.

This clone was counted once. V and J are TRBV6-7 and TRBJ1-5; unclear D gene. TRBV6-7 counts as an open reading frame of uncertain function. The CDR3 sequence is 12 residues long. With 9 bases removed from V and 7 bases from J, the gap between germline ends came to 13 bases. The CDR3 reads CARDRTGQPQHF. The CDR3, as DNA: TGTGCCAGGGACCGGACTGGGCAGCCCCAGCATTTT.

This chain uses TRBV7-9 with TRBJ1-1; D might be TRBD1 (6 bases). Trimming pared 0 bases from V and 7 bases from J, leaving 12 bases between. The CDR3 is made up of 14 amino acids. Germline CDR1 SEHNR, CDR2 FQNEAQ (reference sequence). The CDR3 nucleotides read TGTGCCAGCAGCTTAGCGGGGGACAACGGTGAAGCTTTCTTT. Amino acids: CASSLAGDNGEAFF.

The V and J genes are TRBV5-1 and TRBJ1-1, with a tentative D call TRBD1 (6 bases). Trimming stripped 4 bases from V and 0 bases from J, with 13 bases between. The CDR3 consists of 15 residues. Germline V gives CDR1 SGHRS, CDR2 YFSETQ. The CDR3 sequence: CASSGTPPLNTEAFF. The CDR3 bases are TGCGCCAGCAGCGGGACACCTCCCCTGAACACTGAAGCTTTCTTT.

This chain's CDR3 is CASSSTNYGYTF. For the CDR3, the DNA is TGTGCCAGCAGTAGTACTAACTATGGCTACACCTTC. This chain uses TRBV7-9 with TRBJ1-2; D is ambiguous. CDR3 length: 12 residues. Trimming cost V 6 bases and J 0 bases, with 5 bases left between them. Germline values: CDR1 SEHNR, CDR2 FQNEAQ (reference sequence).

The chain couples TRBV11-3 to TRBJ2-1, with D maybe TRBD1 (6 bases). This CDR3 region has 15 residues. Trimming cost V 2 bases and J 7 bases, with 15 bases left between them. Germline-derived CDR1 and CDR2 are SGHNT and YENEEA. DNA for the CDR3: TGTGCCAGCAGCTTATCCGTCAGGGGTAAGAATGAGCAGTTCTTC. It yields the protein CASSLSVRGKNEQFF.

The chain combines TRBV30 with TRBJ2-2; 8 bases line up with TRBD1. V shed 5 bases, J shed 6 bases, and the junction held 14 bases outside the gene matches. This CDR3 has 16 residues. Germline V gene lookup returns CDR1 GTSNPN and CDR2 SVGIG (reference sequence). This CDR3 reads CAWRSGAGGIAGELFF. In DNA form, the CDR3 reads TGTGCCTGGCGAAGTGGGGCAGGGGGCATCGCCGGGGAGCTGTTTTTT.

The chain recombines TRBV13 with TRBJ2-7, with a weak D call TRBD1 (6 bases). Trimming left V 0 bases short and J 3 bases short, with 9 bases between. CDR3 size: 14 residues. The germline V gene has CDR1 PRHDT and CDR2 FYEKMQ (reference sequence). In DNA form, the CDR3 reads TGTGCCAGCAGCTTAGGAGGGGGTGGCTACGAGCAGTACTTC. Its protein product is CASSLGGGGYEQYF.

This clone was seen once. The gene calls are TRBV7-7 and TRBJ2-2, with D perhaps TRBD1 (5 bases). Germline CDR1 is SSHAT and CDR2 is FNYEAQ (reference sequence). V lost 0 bases to trimming and J lost 5 bases, with 7 bases between them. CDR3 size: 14 residues. The DNA for the CDR3 is TGTGCCAGCAGCTTAGCGCAGGGTACCGGGGAGCTGTTTTTT. This translates into CASSLAQGTGELFF.

The chain employs TRBV5-1 and TRBJ2-1, with D maybe TRBD1 (6 bases). CDR3 length: 15 residues. From germline, CDR1 is SGHRS and CDR2 YFSETQ. V lost 4 bases and J lost 9, with 20 bases in between. For the CDR3, the DNA is TGCGCCAGCAGCCCCCGGGACATAAGAAAGGGTGAGCAGTTCTTC. It specifies CASSPRDIRKGEQFF.

This clone was seen once. This chain joins TRBV2 and TRBJ1-3; 9 bases are shared with TRBD1. The CDR3 covers 16 residues. Germline lookup yields CDR1 SNHLY and CDR2 FYNNEI. V was clipped by 6 bases and J by 4 bases; unmatched bases: 10. In nucleotides, the CDR3 is TGTGCCAGCAGAGCAGGGACAGGGCCGGGGGGAAACACCATATATTTT. It translates to CASRAGTGPGGNTIYF. Supplemented by reference TRBV2 and TRBJ1-3, the full variable domain reads EPEVTQTPSHQVTQMGQEVILRCVPISNHLYFYWYRQILGQKVEFLVSFYNNEISEKSEIFDDQFSVERPDGSNFTLKIRSTKLEDSAMYFCASRAGTGPGGNTIYFGEGSWLTVV.

The CDR3 DNA follows: TGTGCCAGCAGCGCGGGGAGGGGAAGCCACGAGCAGTACTTC. Protein: CASSAGRGSHEQYF. The chain couples TRBV9 to TRBJ2-7, with 7 bases that match TRBD2. The CDR3 contains 14 residues. J lost 5 bases, V lost 3 bases, and 8 bases had no gene match. Germline loops: CDR1 SGDLS, CDR2 YYNGEE. The variable domain in full, with the rest retrieved from reference TRBV9 and TRBJ2-7, is DSGVTQTPKHLITATGQRVTLRCSPRSGDLSVYWYQQSLDQGLQFLIQYYNGEERAKGNILERFSAQQFPDLHSELNLSSLELGDSALYFCASSAGRGSHEQYFGPGTRLTVT.

The sample holds a few counts of this clone. The rearrangement links TRBV7-9 to TRBJ1-5; D possibly corresponds to TRBD1 (6 bases). Germline V gives CDR1 SEHNR, CDR2 FQNEAQ (reference sequence). V was trimmed by 4 bases and J by 5 bases, leaving 9 bases between them. The CDR3 length is 13 residues. The CDR3 nucleotides are TGTGCCAGCAGCTGGACAGTGGATCAGCCCCAGCATTTT. Amino acid sequence: CASSWTVDQPQHF.

The chain employs TRBV2 and TRBJ2-5, with D possibly being TRBD1 (6 bases). Germline loops: CDR1 SNHLY, CDR2 FYNNEI. The CDR3 loop spans 15 amino acids. The V end was cut by 6 bases, the J end by 2 bases, with 16 bases between. In DNA, the CDR3 is TGTGCCAGCAGCGAAATCAGGGGTGCGCAAGAGACCCAGTACTTC. This encodes CASSEIRGAQETQYF.

This clone occurred a few times. This sample includes further DNA sequences coding for the same CDR3. CDR3 region: CASSIGTATNEKLFF. CDR3 bases: TGTGCCAGTAGTATCGGGACAGCAACTAATGAAAAACTGTTTTTT. This chain joins TRBV19 and TRBJ1-4, with 7 nucleotides matching TRBD1. In germline, CDR1 is LNHDA, CDR2 SQIVND (reference sequence). With V trimmed by 3 bases and J by 0 bases, 1 base remained unmatched. The CDR3 is 15 amino acids.

This chain's CDR3 is CASSPRLNSGYGYTF. CDR3 bases: TGTGCCAGCAGCCCCCGGCTAAACTCAGGCTATGGCTACACCTTC. V is TRBV5-4 and J is TRBJ1-2; no clear D. Trimming took off 4 bases at V and 4 bases at J, with 17 bases between the two ends. Germline values: CDR1 SGHNT, CDR2 YYREEE (reference sequence). The CDR3 runs 15 residues.

This chain links TRBV6-4 with TRBJ1-1; TRBD1 might be the D (5 bases). Germline CDR1 MRHNA, CDR2 SNTAGT. CDR3 length: 13 amino acids. Trimming shortened V by 6 bases and J by 5 bases, and 13 bases separated the two germline ends. Written as DNA, the CDR3 is TGTGCCAGCAGGGGGGGACGGGCAACTGAAGCTTTCTTT. Its protein is CASRGGRATEAFF.

A single count supports this clone. CDR3 sequence (DNA): TGTGCCAGCAGCTTATGGGCGCTTAATGAAAAACTGTTTTTT. Translating it yields CASSLWALNEKLFF. The chain has TRBV11-2 and TRBJ1-4; no firm D call. The germline V and J ends were trimmed by 2 bases and 4 bases, with 8 bases remaining between them. From germline, CDR1 is SGHAT and CDR2 FQNNGV. There are 14 residues in the CDR3.

The rearrangement links TRBV6-6 to TRBJ1-2, with 10 bases lining up with TRBD1. CDR1 is MNHNY, CDR2 SVGAGI, per germline (reference sequence). This CDR3 contains 12 residues. After removal of 6 bases from V and 8 bases from J, the junction contained 3 bases not matched to a gene. The CDR3 loop reads CASRRDRGGYTF. The CDR3 DNA reads TGTGCCAGCAGGCGGGACAGGGGCGGCTACACCTTC.

V gene TRBV6-4 combines with J gene TRBJ2-1, with TRBD2 identical over 11 bases. The length of the CDR3 is 16 residues. Germline-derived CDR1 and CDR2 are MRHNA and SNTAGT. With 5 bases clipped from V and 3 bases from J, the junction kept 6 bases outside the gene matches. The chain's CDR3 is CASSLTGTSGYNEQFF. In DNA form, the CDR3 reads TGTGCCAGCAGTCTAACCGGGACTAGCGGCTACAATGAGCAGTTCTTC.

This clone was seen only once. CDR3 sequence (DNA): TGTGCCAGCAGCCAAATCGGACTAGCTCGTCCCTACGAGCAGTACTTC. Amino acid sequence: CASSQIGLARPYEQYF. The chain recombines TRBV14 with TRBJ2-7; 8 nucleotides align to TRBD2. Germline V CDR1 and CDR2: SGHDN, FVKESK. The CDR3 contains 16 residues. V was clipped by 2 bases and J by 2 bases; unmatched bases: 8.

The J gene is TRBJ2-4, the V gene TRBV2; 7 bases agree with TRBD1. CDR1 and CDR2 (germline): SNHLY, FYNNEI. CDR3 length equals 18 residues. With 0 bases clipped from V and 1 base from J, the junction kept 9 bases outside the gene matches. For the CDR3, the DNA is TGTGCCAGCAGTGAAGCGCACAAGGGGGCGGCGGCCAAAAACATTCAGTACTTC. Its protein product is CASSEAHKGAAAKNIQYF. Drawing the rest from reference TRBV2 and TRBJ2-4, the complete variable domain is EPEVTQTPSHQVTQMGQEVILRCVPISNHLYFYWYRQILGQKVEFLVSFYNNEISEKSEIFDDQFSVERPDGSNFTLKIRSTKLEDSAMYFCASSEAHKGAAAKNIQYFGAGTRLSVL.